The 20 T cell receptor beta chains presented below share a single source sample, sequenced in a study of tumor and adjacent non-tumor tissue in lung cancer. A modified ARM-PCR protocol with three rounds of nested PCR amplified TCRbeta. Using its own MiXCR run on the multiplex PCR reads, TCRdb lists one record per CDR3 protein. The sample yields about 100,000 distinct CDR3 sequences, more than 55% seen once. This sample's RNA came from whole unsorted tissue. The normal lung tissue was taken more than 3 cm from the tumor edge. Sequenced: distant non-tumor lung tissue. These receptors all stem from a man aged 25 to 40 with non-small cell lung cancer.

At least ten counts were recorded for this clonotype. DNA of the CDR3: TGTGCCAGCAGTTACGGGACTAGCGCAGATACGCAGTATTTT. This gives the protein CASSYGTSADTQYF. The V call is TRBV6-2 or TRBV6-3, the J call TRBJ2-3; TRBD2 matches at 10 bases. The V gene end was trimmed by 2 bases and the J gene end by 4 bases; junction bases not matched to a gene: 0. The V gene's germline CDR1 is MNHEY and CDR2 SVGEGT. CDR3 length: 14 amino acids.

A remark on this clonotype: A much more abundant neighbour one base away suggests this may be a read error. CDR3 region: CASSTFLTGNYGYTF. The CDR3 DNA is TGTGCCAGCAGTACTTTCCTGACCGGCAACTATGGCTACACCTTC. The chain couples TRBV12-3 or TRBV12-4 to TRBJ1-2; D remains unclear. V was clipped by 5 bases and J by 2 bases, with 15 bases between them. The CDR3 extends over 15 amino acids.

This sequence joins TRBV11-2 and TRBJ2-5; TRBD1 is a possible D gene (5 bases). CDR1 and CDR2 from the germline V gene are SGHAT and FQNNGV. The CDR3 extends over 15 amino acids. The V end lost 6 bases, the J end lost 4 bases, and 18 bases lay between the germline ends. Written as DNA, the CDR3 is TGTGCCAGCAGTACCGCAGGGTATAGGGGAGAGACCCAGTACTTC. Residues: CASSTAGYRGETQYF.

This clonotype was counted ten times or more. CDR3 sequence: CASSQGQRGNTIYF. CDR3 DNA: TGCGCCAGCAGCCAAGGTCAACGTGGAAACACCATATATTTT. This chain joins TRBV4-1 and TRBJ1-3; D not resolved. CDR1 and CDR2 from the germline V gene are MGHRA and YSYEKL. V shed 1 base and J shed 3 bases, with 7 bases lying between them. The CDR3 runs to 14 residues.

The chain is built from TRBV20-1 and TRBJ2-3; D assignment may be TRBD1 or TRBD2 (6 bases each). CDR1 and CDR2 (germline): DFQATT, SNEGSKA (reference sequence). V was shortened by 8 bases and J by 10 bases, with 22 bases between the two germline ends. There are 13 residues in the CDR3. CDR3 sequence reads: CSPKGAGGDAQYF. The CDR3 nucleotides are TGCAGTCCGAAGGGAGCCGGGGGCGATGCGCAGTATTTT.

This clonotype has a count of ten or more. The gene calls are TRBV6-2 or TRBV6-3 and TRBJ1-2; the match to TRBD1 covers 8 bases. CDR1 and CDR2 from the germline V gene are MNHEY and SVGEGT. There are 13 residues in the CDR3. V was pared by 6 bases and J by 8 bases, with 8 bases of the junction left unmatched. CDR3 loop: CASRLQGEEGYTF. The CDR3 bases are TGTGCCAGCAGACTACAGGGGGAAGAAGGCTACACCTTC.

This sequence joins TRBV5-6 and TRBJ2-2, with D maybe TRBD2 (5 bases). This CDR3 contains 13 residues. V gave up 0 bases and J gave up 7 bases, with 7 bases separating them. Germline V lookup: CDR1 SGHDT, CDR2 YYEEEE. CDR3 nucleotides: TGTGCCAGCAGCTTGGGAGGAGGCGGGGAGCTGTTTTTT. As protein: CASSLGGGGELFF.

This clonotype came up many times. The V gene is TRBV6-1, the J gene TRBJ2-7; the match to TRBD1 covers 7 bases. V gave up 5 bases and J gave up 1 base; unmatched junction bases: 11. Germline CDR1 is MNHNS and CDR2 is SASEGT. This CDR3 has 16 amino acids. The CDR3 here is CASSKGRNRGSYEQYF. The CDR3 bases are TGTGCCAGCAGTAAAGGAAGGAACAGGGGTTCCTACGAGCAGTACTTC.

Concerning this clonotype itself: A single base separates this from a much larger clone, so it may be a read error. The chain links TRBV24-1 to TRBJ2-3; 9 bases line up with TRBD2. J was trimmed by 6 bases and V by 7 bases; bases with no gene match: 13. Per germline, CDR1 KGHDR and CDR2 SFDVKD. The CDR3 is 16 residues long. As DNA, the CDR3 is TGTGCCACCAGCACAAGAGTAGCGGGAGATTCGGATACGCAGTATTTT. Translation: CATSTRVAGDSDTQYF.

This clonotype was seen repeatedly, ten times or more. V gene TRBV20-1 combines with J gene TRBJ2-7; maybe TRBD1 (6 bases). Between the trimmed V and J ends, which lost 4 bases and 0 bases, there was a span of 13 bases. The CDR3 has 14 amino acids. Germline-derived CDR1 and CDR2 are DFQATT and SNEGSKA (reference sequence). Here the CDR3 reads CSATRTESSYEQYF. The CDR3 DNA sequence: TGCAGTGCTACACGGACAGAGAGCTCCTACGAGCAGTACTTC.

A word on this clonotype: A junction boundary mismatches the germline segment, possibly from a read error. This chain connects TRBV12-3 or TRBV12-4 to TRBJ1-5; D call uncertain. This CDR3 comprises 13 residues. Written as DNA, the CDR3 is TGTGCCAGCAGTTTGCGGGCGCAGGCGCCCCAACATTTT. It translates to CASSLRAQAPQHF.

The table lists this clonotype with many counts. The V gene is TRBV20-1, the J gene TRBJ1-6; TRBD1 aligns across 7 bases. CDR1 and CDR2 from the germline V gene are DFQATT and SNEGSKA (reference sequence). After removal of 6 bases from V and 9 bases from J, the junction contained 8 bases not matched to a gene. CDR3 length: 13 amino acids. CDR3 DNA sequence: TGCAGTGCGCGACGGGACAGATCTTCACCCCTCCACTTT. Translation: CSARRDRSSPLHF.

This clonotype qualifies as medium-sized. The chain carries TRBV12-3 or TRBV12-4 and TRBJ2-1, with D possibly matching TRBD2 (5 bases). The CDR3 sequence is 12 residues long. V lost 3 bases and J 10 bases, leaving 10 bases between the germline ends. CDR3 sequence reads: CASSFGVGEQFF. In DNA form, the CDR3 reads TGTGCCAGCAGTTTCGGGGTAGGGGAGCAGTTCTTC.

Note on this clonotype: Germline and junction disagree at one end, which may indicate a read error. The gene calls are TRBV6-1 and TRBJ2-3; 10 nucleotides line up with TRBD2. The CDR3 contains 15 residues. The germline gives CDR1 MNHNS, CDR2 SASEGT. The CDR3 DNA reads as TGTGCCAGCAGTGAATTAGCGGGGGGCACAGATACGCGGTATTTT. Translation gives CASSELAGGTDTRYF.

This clonotype was picked up a small number of times. The junction does not match germline at one end; this may be a read error. The V call is TRBV29-1, the J call TRBJ2-3; D call uncertain. The CDR3 extends over 10 amino acids. From germline, CDR1 is SQVTM and CDR2 ANQGSEA. The CDR3 region is CNVVQHTQYF. CDR3 in DNA: TGCAACGTTGTTCAACATACGCAGTATTTT.

As for this clonotype: At one end the junction does not follow the germline gene, possibly because of a read error. The J gene is TRBJ2-3, the V gene TRBV20-1, with D perhaps matching TRBD2 (5 bases). Germline V CDR1 and CDR2: DFQATT, SNEGSKA (reference sequence). The CDR3 runs to 15 residues. Here the CDR3 DNA reads TGCTGTGCTATACCGGATCCTTCTAGCACAGATACGCTGTATTTT. This sequence encodes CCAIPDPSSTDTLYF.

Note on this clonotype: Germline is not matched at one junction end, which may reflect a read error. The chain recombines TRBV10-2 with TRBJ2-2; D could derive from TRBD1 or TRBD2 (7 bases each). In germline, CDR1 is WSHSY, CDR2 SAAADI. The CDR3 is 15 residues long. The CDR3 region has the DNA TGCGCCAGCTCGGCGGGGGACAGTTACACCCGGGAGCTGTTTTTT. Its translation: CASSAGDSYTRELFF.

Details on this clonotype: A much bigger clone sits one base away, suggesting this may be a read error. The gene calls are TRBV5-4 and TRBJ2-5, with 9 bases that match TRBD2. CDR1 and CDR2 (germline): SGHNT, YYREEE (reference sequence). CDR3 length: 15 residues. The CDR3 spells CTSSLAGLARETQYF. CDR3 sequence (DNA): TGTACCAGCAGCTTGGCGGGACTAGCTCGGGAGACCCAGTACTTC.

In regard to this clonotype: At one end, the junction sequence differs from germline, possibly due to a read error. The chain combines TRBV11-2 with TRBJ1-1; D possibly corresponds to TRBD1 (6 bases). The CDR3 runs to 17 residues. Germline lookup yields CDR1 SGHAT and CDR2 FQNNGV. Here the CDR3 DNA reads TGTGCCAGCAGCCGCAGAGTTGGGGGCTGGGTGGAGACTGAAGCCTTCTTT. Translated, it gives CASSRRVGGWVETEAFF.

The CDR3 loop is CSAEPVSGSEQFF. In DNA, the CDR3 is TGCAGTGCTGAGCCGGTGTCAGGGAGTGAGCAGTTCTTC. The rearrangement joins TRBV20-1 to TRBJ2-1; D is possibly TRBD1 or TRBD2 (5 bases each). The germline V gene encodes CDR1 DFQATT and CDR2 SNEGSKA (reference sequence). Trimming cost V 5 bases and J 9 bases, with 17 bases left between them. This CDR3 region has 13 residues.